This T cell receptor (beta chain) was sequenced in a study of T cell responses to AZD1222 COVID-19 vaccine. In its sample, this clone was seen once. Antigen specificity is unknown. Repertoires were generated with immunoSEQ multiplex PCR, while TCRdb's copy carries only in-frame clones and drops some. The sample shows approximately 100,000 clones, roughly nine tenths of them seen only once. Notes on the study in general: When two AZD1222 doses had been given, Spike-specific TCR breadth and depth rose. White British ancestry dominated among donors, who included more females, and clonal diversity was possibly underestimated.

Sequencing was performed on peripheral blood, taken on day 0 of AZD1222 vaccination. The sequence derives from an adult in good health.

The chain's CDR3 is CASSYSSWGGTEAFF. The DNA for the CDR3 is TGTGCCAGCAGTTACTCGAGTTGGGGGGGCACTGAAGCTTTCTTT. The J gene is TRBJ1-1, the V gene TRBV6-2 or TRBV6-3, with a possible D match to TRBD1 (5 bases). V was shortened by 0 bases and J by 4 bases, with 12 bases between the two germline ends. The germline CDR1 and CDR2 sequences are MNHEY and SVGEGT. The CDR3 length is 15 residues.